The 7 T cell receptor beta chains reported below all come from one sample, sequenced in a study of blood T cell repertoires in COVID-19. Using immunoSEQ multiplex PCR, the repertoire was profiled, and TCRdb retains in-frame clones only, with some absent. The table has about 140,000 clones, approximately 79% seen once. Input material: peripheral blood. The receptors stem from a man aged 45-65 years with active or convalescent COVID-19.

The chain joins TRBV7-3 to TRBJ1-1, with unresolved D. V lost 2 bases and J lost 6, with 10 bases in between. CDR3 length: 13 amino acids. The germline CDR1 and CDR2 sequences are SGHTA and FQGTGA. CDR3 DNA sequence: TGTGCCAGCAGCTTATCAGCAGGCGCTGAAGCTTTCTTT. Residues: CASSLSAGAEAFF.

This chain joins TRBV6-6 and TRBJ2-5; 12 bases align to TRBD2. This CDR3 is built from 15 residues. The germline CDR1 and CDR2 sequences are MNHNY and SVGAGI (reference sequence). J lost 3 bases, V lost 6 bases, and 5 bases had no gene match. CDR3: CASSHLAGGEETQYF. Written as DNA, the CDR3 is TGTGCCAGCAGCCACCTAGCGGGGGGGGAAGAGACCCAGTACTTC.

The chain links TRBV11-2 to TRBJ1-1; tentative D call: TRBD1 (6 bases). In germline, CDR1 is SGHAT, CDR2 FQNNGV. CDR3 length: 15 residues. Trimming left V 5 bases short and J 5 bases short, with 18 bases between. The CDR3 sequence: CASSTHREKGTEAFF. The CDR3 bases are TGTGCCAGCAGCACCCACAGGGAGAAGGGGACTGAAGCTTTCTTT.

The chain carries TRBV6-6 and TRBJ2-5; 13 nucleotides match TRBD2. Germline values: CDR1 MNHNY, CDR2 SVGAGI (reference sequence). The CDR3 sequence is 16 residues long. The ends lost 8 bases at V and 4 bases at J; junction bases unmatched: 10. CDR3 loop: CASSTSGGTSGETQYF. In nucleotides, the CDR3 is TGTGCCAGCTCGACTAGCGGGGGGACATCGGGAGAGACCCAGTACTTC.

The chain joins TRBV2 to TRBJ2-7; possible D gene TRBD2, 6 bases. The CDR3 contains 13 residues. Trimming left V 10 bases short and J 3 bases short, with 16 bases between. Germline CDR1 is SNHLY and CDR2 is FYNNEI. This CDR3 is CATAGAGGYEQYF. In DNA, the CDR3 is TGTGCCACCGCCGGGGCCGGGGGCTACGAGCAGTACTTC.

This chain uses TRBV6-1 with TRBJ2-2, with 8 bases matching TRBD1. CDR3 length: 18 amino acids. Germline trimming cut 3 bases from V and 0 bases from J; bases unmatched to any gene: 9. Germline V gene data show CDR1 as MNHNS and CDR2 as SASEGT. The CDR3 reads CASSERGWGQANTGELFF. As DNA, the CDR3 is TGTGCCAGCAGTGAGCGGGGTTGGGGACAGGCGAACACCGGGGAGCTGTTTTTT.

CDR3 protein: CASSVGWGGAETQYF. The CDR3 DNA reads TGTGCCAGCAGCGTAGGTTGGGGGGGGGCGGAGACCCAGTACTTC. The genes are TRBV9 and TRBJ2-5, with a tentative D call TRBD2 (7 bases). This CDR3 has 15 residues. Germline CDR1 SGDLS, CDR2 YYNGEE. The germline V and J ends were trimmed by 0 bases and 5 bases, with 14 bases remaining between them. Full variable domain (rest looked up from reference TRBV9 and TRBJ2-5): DSGVTQTPKHLITATGQRVTLRCSPRSGDLSVYWYQQSLDQGLQFLIQYYNGEERAKGNILERFSAQQFPDLHSELNLSSLELGDSALYFCASSVGWGGAETQYFGPGTRLLVL.